This entry lists 20 T cell receptor beta chains sequenced from one sample in a study of shared clonotypes between healthy human individuals. The data were produced by immunoSEQ multiplex PCR, yet TCRdb's version contains in-frame clones alone and is incomplete. The table shows some 2.3 million clones, with just over 90% occurring only once. The sequenced sample was naive CD4+ T cells from PBMCs. Subset reported: CD45RA+ positively selected. The receptors derive from a man aged 18 to 29 in good health. Some clones in this sample may be carry-over from other donors' samples.

This chain joins TRBV9 and TRBJ1-3; possibly TRBD1 for D (5 bases). The CDR3 runs 16 residues. The V gene's germline CDR1 is SGDLS and CDR2 YYNGEE. V was trimmed by 4 bases and J by 0 bases, leaving 14 bases between them. The CDR3 reads CASSPQQAVSGNTIYF. In DNA form, the CDR3 reads TGTGCCAGCAGCCCCCAACAGGCTGTCTCTGGAAACACCATATATTTT.

This chain's CDR3 is CASSSSYTNTDTQYF. The DNA of the CDR3 is TGTGCCAGCAGCTCATCCTACACCAACACAGATACGCAGTATTTT. The V and J genes are TRBV5-4 and TRBJ2-3, with D uncertain. The V and J ends lost 3 bases and 2 bases respectively, with 13 bases between them. The CDR3 length is 15 residues. Germline V CDR1 and CDR2: SGHNT, YYREEE (reference sequence). The variable domain in full, completed from reference TRBV5-4 and TRBJ2-3, reads ETGVTQSPTHLIKTRGQQVTLRCSSQSGHNTVSWYQQALGQGPQFIFQYYREEENGRGNFPPRFSGLQFPNYSSELNVNALELDDSALYLCASSSSYTNTDTQYFGPGTRLTVL.

The chain carries TRBV11-3 and TRBJ1-2, with 7 bases fitting TRBD1. The V gene end was trimmed by 0 bases and the J gene end by 7 bases; junction bases not matched to a gene: 2. Germline assignment: CDR1 SGHNT and CDR2 YENEEA. CDR3 size: 13 residues. The CDR3 DNA follows: TGTGCCAGCAGCTTAGAAGGGGGCGGTGGCTACACCTTC. It specifies CASSLEGGGGYTF.

V gene TRBV30 combines with J gene TRBJ2-2; 9 bases fit TRBD1. The ends lost 2 bases at V and 3 bases at J; junction bases unmatched: 4. Germline CDR1 and CDR2: GTSNPN and SVGIG (reference sequence). This CDR3 has 15 residues. Written as DNA, the CDR3 is TGTGCCTGGAGTAACCGGGACAGGGACACCGGGGAGCTGTTTTTT. Translation: CAWSNRDRDTGELFF.

The V gene is TRBV5-1, the J gene TRBJ1-5; D not resolved. The CDR3 runs to 13 residues. Germline V gene lookup returns CDR1 SGHRS and CDR2 YFSETQ. Trimming took off 2 bases at V and 5 bases at J, with 8 bases between the two ends. The CDR3 here is CASSFNGDQPQHF. The CDR3 DNA sequence: TGCGCCAGCAGCTTTAACGGGGATCAGCCCCAGCATTTT.

Comment on this clone: This sample also contains other DNA sequences that code for the same CDR3. The chain couples TRBV7-9 to TRBJ2-7, with TRBD1 matching 7 bases. Germline trimming cut 4 bases from V and 0 bases from J; bases unmatched to any gene: 3. The CDR3 totals 14 residues. The germline V gene has CDR1 SEHNR and CDR2 FQNEAQ (reference sequence). CDR3 region: CASSSYRGSYEQYF. The CDR3 DNA is TGTGCCAGCAGCTCGTACAGGGGCTCCTACGAGCAGTACTTC.

This chain links TRBV10-3 with TRBJ2-1; D remains ambiguous. Germline V CDR1 and CDR2: ENHRY, SYGVKD. The CDR3 covers 11 residues. V was clipped by 10 bases and J by 6 bases, with 10 bases between them. The CDR3 spells CATWVSNEQFF. The CDR3 bases are TGTGCCACCTGGGTATCCAATGAGCAGTTCTTC.

The rearrangement joins TRBV5-3 to TRBJ1-5; 8 nucleotides agree with TRBD1. TRBV5-3 is noted as an ORF with a role that remains uncertain. Trimming at V came to 7 bases and at J to 9 bases, leaving 15 bases not matched to a gene. The CDR3 length is 15 residues. CDR3 coding DNA: TGTGCCAGACCCACCATGGACAGGGTTATTCTGCCCCAGCATTTT. It specifies CARPTMDRVILPQHF.

The chain links TRBV28 to TRBJ2-1; unclear D gene. V lost 3 bases to trimming and J lost 8 bases, with 17 bases between them. CDR1 and CDR2 from the germline V gene are MDHEN and SYDVKM. The CDR3 extends over 15 amino acids. The CDR3 DNA sequence: TGTGCCAGCAGTTTCCCCGAAGGACGGAGTGATGAGCAGTTCTTC. Its protein is CASSFPEGRSDEQFF.

The CDR3 is CASSQDRADQPQHF. The DNA of the CDR3 is TGTGCCAGCAGTCAGGACAGGGCCGATCAGCCCCAGCATTTT. This chain uses TRBV27 with TRBJ1-5; 8 positions agree with TRBD1. V was clipped by 5 bases and J by 5 bases; unmatched bases: 5. CDR3 length equals 14 residues. In germline, CDR1 is MNHEY, CDR2 SMNVEV (reference sequence).

The V gene is TRBV14, the J gene TRBJ2-3, with TRBD2 matching over 14 bases. CDR1 is SGHDN, CDR2 FVKESK, per germline. Unmatched junction bases numbered 11, after V lost 5 bases and J lost 4 bases. The CDR3 length is 18 residues. The CDR3 DNA is TGTGCCAGCAGCTACCACCGACTAGCGGGAGGGCATGCAGATACGCAGTATTTT. This encodes CASSYHRLAGGHADTQYF.

CDR3 protein: CASGGFIHEQFF. The CDR3 DNA reads TGTGCCAGCGGGGGTTTTATCCATGAGCAGTTCTTC. This chain joins TRBV7-9 and TRBJ2-1; D may be TRBD1 or TRBD2 (5 bases each). The V and J ends lost 8 bases and 8 bases respectively, with 13 bases between them. The germline V gene encodes CDR1 SEHNR and CDR2 FQNEAQ (reference sequence). CDR3 length equals 12 residues.

This chain joins TRBV4-3 and TRBJ1-3; D is unresolved. CDR3 size: 17 residues. Germline values: CDR1 LGHNA, CDR2 YSLEER. The V end lost 3 bases, the J end lost 0 bases, and 15 bases lay between the germline ends. CDR3 sequence: CASSQGLSVSSGNTIYF. CDR3 in DNA: TGCGCCAGCAGCCAGGGTTTGTCAGTGAGCTCTGGAAACACCATATATTTT.

The chain links TRBV9 to TRBJ2-2, with D tentatively TRBD2 (5 bases). V lost 0 bases, J lost 5 bases, and 17 bases lay in between. This CDR3 has 17 amino acids. Per germline, CDR1 SGDLS and CDR2 YYNGEE. The CDR3 protein is CASSVASVGVRTGELFF. CDR3 bases: TGTGCCAGCAGCGTAGCTTCGGTGGGAGTAAGGACCGGGGAGCTGTTTTTT. Filled out from reference TRBV9 and TRBJ2-2, the complete variable domain reads DSGVTQTPKHLITATGQRVTLRCSPRSGDLSVYWYQQSLDQGLQFLIQYYNGEERAKGNILERFSAQQFPDLHSELNLSSLELGDSALYFCASSVASVGVRTGELFFGEGSRLTVL.

This chain links TRBV10-1 with TRBJ2-3; 9 bases match TRBD2. CDR1 WNHNN and CDR2 SYGVQD come from the germline V gene (reference sequence). V gave up 3 bases and J gave up 6 bases; unmatched junction bases: 4. CDR3 length equals 14 residues. The CDR3 DNA reads TGCGCCAGCAGTGAAAGCGGGAGGCCCGATACGCAGTATTTT. Protein: CASSESGRPDTQYF.

This clone was detected only once. The sample contains more than one DNA sequence encoding this CDR3. The rearrangement links TRBV6-6 to TRBJ2-7; D is perhaps TRBD1 (7 bases). Trimming took off 2 bases at V and 0 bases at J, with 11 bases between the two ends. CDR3 length: 15 residues. Germline V gene lookup returns CDR1 MNHNY and CDR2 SVGAGI (reference sequence). In nucleotides, the CDR3 is TGTGCCAGCAGTTACCCAGGGGGGAGCTCCTACGAGCAGTACTTC. Translated, it gives CASSYPGGSSYEQYF.

In its sample, this clone was seen once. The chain carries TRBV10-3 and TRBJ2-3; D could derive from TRBD1 or TRBD2 (6 bases each). V dropped 0 bases and J dropped 6 bases, with 10 bases sitting between them. Per the germline V gene, CDR1 is ENHRY and CDR2 is SYGVKD. The CDR3 runs to 14 residues. In DNA, the CDR3 is TGTGCCATCAGTGAGTCTTGGGGGGCGGATACGCAGTATTTT. It specifies CAISESWGADTQYF.

V usage is TRBV6-5 and J usage is TRBJ1-2, with D tentatively TRBD1 (6 bases). The V and J ends lost 6 bases and 0 bases respectively, with 11 bases between them. Germline V lookup: CDR1 MNHEY, CDR2 SVGAGI. The CDR3 length is 14 residues. The CDR3 loop reads CASRRTVTNYGYTF. The CDR3 DNA follows: TGTGCCAGCAGGCGGACAGTGACTAACTATGGCTACACCTTC.

This CDR3 is CASSLEPATSYEQYF. In DNA, the CDR3 is TGTGCCAGCAGCTTAGAACCGGCGACCTCCTACGAGCAGTACTTC. The gene calls are TRBV7-2 and TRBJ2-7; D call uncertain. In germline, CDR1 is SGHTA, CDR2 FQGNSA. V gave up 1 base and J gave up 0 bases, with 10 bases separating them. The CDR3 totals 15 residues.

The chain carries TRBV6-1 and TRBJ2-7; perhaps TRBD2 as D (6 bases). The CDR3 has 13 residues. The V gene's germline CDR1 is MNHNS and CDR2 SASEGT. Trimming removed 7 bases at V and 4 bases at J, with 14 bases between. The CDR3, as DNA: TGTGCCAGCACGGCGGGGTATGATTACGAGCAGTACTTC. Its translation: CASTAGYDYEQYF.